The present TCR beta chain was sequenced within a study of T-cell reconstitution after alpha-beta-depleted transplantation in children. The table lists this clonotype with a few counts. Trimming removed 4 bases at V and 2 bases at J, with 11 bases between. Germline V lookup: CDR1 GTSNPN, CDR2 SVGIG (reference sequence). The CDR3 is made up of 13 amino acids. TCRbeta library construction was performed incorporating unique molecular identifiers. TCRdb re-derived calls from the PCR reads in MiXCR, one entry per CDR3 protein. The sample consists of 170,000 or so distinct CDR3 sequences, roughly 7.5% of them appearing once.

J is TRBJ2-5 and V is TRBV30; tentative D call: TRBD1 (6 bases). The specimen comprised PBMCs from the stem cell graft donor, sampled from the stem cell graft. The clonotype was recovered from a human donor who donated a stem cell graft to a child with Wiskott-Aldrich syndrome. The chain's CDR3 is CAWNGQQQETQYF. The CDR3 DNA reads TGTGCCTGGAACGGACAGCAACAAGAGACCCAGTACTTC. The full variable domain, in which reference TRBV30 and TRBJ2-5 provide the parts outside the CDR3, is SQTIHQWPATLVQPVGSPLSLECTVEGTSNPNLYWYRQAAGRGLQLLFYSVGIGQISSEVPQNLSASRPQDRQFILSSKKLLLSDSGFYLCAWNGQQQETQYFGPGTRLLVL.